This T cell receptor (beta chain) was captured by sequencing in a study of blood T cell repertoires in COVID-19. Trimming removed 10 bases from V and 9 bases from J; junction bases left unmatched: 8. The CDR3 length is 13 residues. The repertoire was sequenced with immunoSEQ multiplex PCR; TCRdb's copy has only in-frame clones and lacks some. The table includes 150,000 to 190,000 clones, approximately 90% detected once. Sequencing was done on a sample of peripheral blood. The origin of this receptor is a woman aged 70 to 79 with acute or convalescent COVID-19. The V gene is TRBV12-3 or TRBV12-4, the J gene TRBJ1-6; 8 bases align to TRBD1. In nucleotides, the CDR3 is TGTGCCACCCGACAGGGGTCGGCTTCACCCCTCCACTTT. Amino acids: CATRQGSASPLHF.